This is a list of T cell receptor beta chains from one sample in a study of blood T cell repertoires in COVID-19. TCRdb keeps only in-frame clones here, not all; method: immunoSEQ multiplex PCR. The table shows roughly 190,000 clones, with approximately 89% occurring only once. Sequenced input: peripheral blood. The receptors were gathered from a man aged 65 to 85 with acute or convalescent COVID-19. Each CDR3 is given with its conserved first and last residue. D genes are given only for firm matches. Clone size, where shown, is once, few, many, or a class for clones that have expanded.

>.|.|TRBJ2-3|TRBV27
CASSFSLQVGSDTQYF
TGTGCCAGCAGTTTCTCACTTCAGGTAGGTTCAGATACGCAGTATTTT
>.|.|TRBJ1-1|TRBV29-1
CSVVGGNTEAFF
TGCAGCGTTGTCGGGGGGAACACTGAAGCTTTCTTT
>.|once|TRBJ1-6|TRBV4-3
CASSLTSYNSPLHF
TGCGCCAGCAGCCTTACAAGCTATAATTCACCCCTCCACTTT
>TRBD1|.|TRBJ1-6|TRBV10-1
CASSSGGDNSPLHF
TGCGCCAGCAGTTCAGGGGGAGATAATTCACCCCTCCACTTT
>TRBD2|.|TRBJ2-3|TRBV27
CASQGSRLAQDTQYF
TGTGCCAGCCAGGGATCACGACTAGCACAAGATACGCAGTATTTT
>.|.|TRBJ2-2|TRBV2
CASSESRPNTGELFF
TGTGCCAGCAGTGAGAGCAGGCCGAACACCGGGGAGCTGTTTTTT
>TRBD1|.|TRBJ1-6|TRBV28
CASSPRDSHPRANSPLHF
TGTGCCAGCAGTCCCCGGGACAGCCACCCCCGGGCCAATTCACCCCTCCACTTT
>TRBD1|few|TRBJ1-1|TRBV6-5
CASSPRGLMNTEAFF
TGTGCCAGCAGTCCTAGGGGGCTCATGAACACTGAAGCTTTCTTT
>.|.|TRBJ2-2|TRBV7-3
CASSPARGSGELFF
TGTGCCAGCAGCCCCGCCCGGGGGTCCGGGGAGCTGTTTTTT
>.|.|TRBJ1-6|TRBV5-5
CASSLEGDNSPLHF
TGTGCCAGCAGCTTGGAGGGAGATAATTCACCCCTCCACTTT
>TRBD2|.|TRBJ2-3|TRBV3-1/TRBV3-2
CASSLRYISLAGTDTQYF
TGTGCCAGCAGCCTTCGTTACATTAGCCTAGCGGGCACAGATACGCAGTATTTT
>TRBD1|.|TRBJ1-6|TRBV5-5
CASSVPGQVQSPLHF
TGTGCCAGCAGCGTCCCGGGACAGGTCCAATCACCCCTCCACTTT
>.|once|TRBJ1-1|TRBV6-1
CASSAQVNTEAFF
TGTGCCAGCAGTGCCCAGGTGAACACTGAAGCTTTCTTT
>.|.|TRBJ2-5|TRBV5-6
CASSKRGYQETQYF
TGTGCCAGCAGCAAGAGGGGGTACCAAGAGACCCAGTACTTC
>.|.|TRBJ1-2|TRBV12-3/TRBV12-4
CASSLRAYGYTF
TGTGCCAGCAGCCTGAGGGCCTATGGCTACACCTTC
>.|.|TRBJ1-2|TRBV5-5
CASSPPGNHYGYTF
TGTGCCAGCAGCCCACCAGGGAATCACTATGGCTACACCTTC
>.|.|TRBJ2-1|TRBV15
CATSQGRHNEQFF
TGTGCCACCTCACAGGGGAGGCACAATGAGCAGTTCTTC
>.|.|TRBJ2-3|TRBV7-9
CASSSVGGEQYF
TGTGCCAGCAGCTCCGTCGGAGGGGAGCAGTATTTT
>.|.|TRBJ2-2|TRBV3-1/TRBV3-2
CASSQALAIAGELFF
TGTGCCAGCAGCCAAGCTCTAGCGATCGCCGGGGAGCTGTTTTTT
>.|.|TRBJ1-1|TRBV5-1
CASSLDGGLKAFF
TGCGCCAGCAGCTTGGATGGGGGGTTGAAAGCTTTCTTT
>TRBD1|.|TRBJ2-5|TRBV11-3
CASSSSGTGGTQYF
TGTGCCAGCAGCTCCTCCGGGACAGGAGGGACCCAGTACTTC
>.|.|TRBJ1-6|TRBV5-1
CASSQTQGTYNSPLHF
TGCGCCAGCAGCCAAACCCAGGGGACCTATAATTCACCCCTCCACTTT
>.|.|TRBJ2-1|TRBV6-5
CASSYSVLLYNEQFF
TGTGCCAGCAGTTACTCTGTACTACTTTACAATGAGCAGTTCTTC
>TRBD1|.|TRBJ2-7|TRBV5-1
CASSLGQVYEQYF
TGCGCCAGCAGCTTAGGACAGGTCTACGAGCAGTACTTC
>TRBD2|.|TRBJ2-1|TRBV27
CASSSGLAEQFF
TGTGCCAGCAGTTCGGGACTAGCAGAGCAGTTCTTC
>TRBD2|.|TRBJ2-2|TRBV4-2
CASSQGEAGEYTGELFF
TGTGCCAGCAGCCAAGGGGAGGCGGGGGAGTACACCGGGGAGCTGTTTTTT
>TRBD1|.|TRBJ2-3|TRBV29-1
CSAGTGITDTQYF
TGCAGCGCAGGGACAGGGATCACAGATACGCAGTATTTT
>TRBD1|few|TRBJ1-3|TRBV9
CASSSGQGNTIYF
TGTGCCAGCAGCTCGGGACAGGGAAACACCATATATTTT
>.|.|TRBJ2-3|TRBV11-1
CATSELRSTDTQYF
TGTGCCACTTCTGAACTTAGAAGCACAGATACGCAGTATTTT
>TRBD1|.|TRBJ2-3|TRBV5-5
CASSGGQAYTDTQYF
TGTGCCAGCAGCGGGGGACAGGCATACACAGATACGCAGTATTTT
>TRBD2|.|TRBJ2-2|TRBV7-3
CASSGGSGTGELFF
TGTGCCAGCAGCGGCGGGAGCGGCACCGGGGAGCTGTTTTTT
>.|.|TRBJ2-3|TRBV7-3
CASSPGGAGTDTQYF
TGTGCCAGCAGCCCGGGTGGGGCCGGCACAGATACGCAGTATTTT
>.|.|TRBJ2-5|TRBV28
CASSLPVGGTETQYF
TGTGCCAGCAGCCTTCCAGTAGGCGGGACGGAGACCCAGTACTTC
>.|few|TRBJ2-7|TRBV5-4
CASSYQGDEQYF
TGTGCCAGCAGCTATCAAGGGGACGAGCAGTACTTC
>.|.|TRBJ2-4|TRBV30
CAWNHPGLAKNIQYF
TGTGCCTGGAACCACCCAGGCCTAGCCAAAAACATTCAGTACTTC
>.|.|TRBJ2-2|TRBV7-3
CASSPGIANTGELFF
TGTGCCAGCAGCCCCGGGATAGCGAACACCGGGGAGCTGTTTTTT
>.|.|TRBJ1-1|TRBV29-1
CSAPGRGHFTTEAFF
TGCAGCGCCCCCGGCAGGGGACATTTTACCACTGAAGCTTTCTTT
>.|.|TRBJ1-3|TRBV28
CASSEPGSGDTIYF
TGTGCCAGCAGTGAACCAGGGAGCGGGGACACCATATATTTT
>.|few|TRBJ1-1|TRBV5-1
CASSASGASEAFF
TGCGCCAGCAGCGCCTCCGGAGCATCGGAAGCTTTCTTT
>.|once|TRBJ1-1|TRBV6-5
CASSYGGAFSEAFF
TGTGCCAGCAGTTACGGGGGGGCTTTCTCTGAAGCTTTCTTT
>TRBD1|once|TRBJ1-4|TRBV27
CASSFFIGDRVYEKLFF
TGTGCCAGCAGTTTCTTCATTGGGGACAGGGTTTATGAAAAACTGTTTTTT
>TRBD1|.|TRBJ1-4|TRBV29-1
CSVIPTGGFNEKLFF
TGCAGCGTTATCCCCACAGGGGGTTTTAATGAAAAACTGTTTTTT
>.|.|TRBJ1-1|TRBV3-1/TRBV3-2
CASSLLGITEAFF
TGTGCCAGCAGCCTACTAGGGATCACTGAAGCTTTCTTT
>TRBD2|.|TRBJ2-1|TRBV5-1
CASSLAPAGGYNEQFF
TGCGCCAGCAGCTTGGCCCCGGCGGGAGGCTACAATGAGCAGTTCTTC
>.|.|TRBJ2-3|TRBV18
CASSEAGDTQYF
TGTGCCAGCTCGGAAGCGGGAGATACGCAGTATTTT
>TRBD1|.|TRBJ2-5|TRBV3-1/TRBV3-2
CASSPGQWDLQETQYF
TGTGCCAGCAGTCCGGGACAGTGGGACCTCCAAGAGACCCAGTACTTC
>.|.|TRBJ1-3|TRBV2
CASSGTPEGSGNTIYF
TGTGCCAGCAGTGGGACTCCCGAGGGTTCTGGAAACACCATATATTTT
>.|once|TRBJ2-3|TRBV30
CAWSNGGDSGQYF
TGTGCCTGGAGTAACGGGGGAGACTCAGGACAGTATTTT
>.|once|TRBJ1-2|TRBV9
CASSSLGESGGGYTF
TGTGCCAGCAGCTCCCTCGGGGAATCGGGTGGTGGCTACACCTTC
>TRBD1|.|TRBJ1-4|TRBV2
CATLPDRVSEKLFF
TGTGCCACCTTACCTGACAGGGTGTCTGAAAAACTGTTTTTT